Below are 28 T cell receptor beta chains sequenced from a single sample in a study of T cell clonality in common variable immunodeficiency. The study's findings and limits: Reportedly, TCR beta sequences from common variable immunodeficiency showed fewer deletions and N-nucleotide insertions.

Generated by immunoSEQ multiplex PCR, the TCRdb table keeps only in-frame clones and is missing some. The sample was found to contain nearly 20,000 clones, and every one recurs. Their target antigens are unknown. The sample consisted of peripheral blood mononuclear cells. These receptors came from a human donor with common variable immunodeficiency.

The CDR3: CSVPTGTSGSTDTQYF. CDR3 DNA (partial): TGCAGCGTTCCCACCGGGACTAGCGGGAGCACAGATACG. The rearrangement joins TRBV29-1 to TRBJ2-3, with 12 bases fitting TRBD2. The read is 3 residues too short to cover the CDR3 end, so that end is filled in from the germline J gene. The germline V gene encodes CDR1 SQVTM and CDR2 ANQGSEA. With V trimmed by 5 bases and J by 0 bases, 6 bases remained unmatched. This CDR3 is built from 16 residues.

In its sample, this clone ranks as medium-sized. The CDR3 end lies 3 residues beyond the end of the read and is filled in from the germline J gene. The V and J genes are TRBV29-1 and TRBJ2-7, with 9 nucleotides matching TRBD2. This CDR3 is built from 16 residues. The V and J ends lost 3 bases and 3 bases, in that order; junction bases with no gene match: 12. Germline lookup yields CDR1 SQVTM and CDR2 ANQGSEA. The CDR3 protein is CSVEVPGTSFFYEQYF. Partial CDR3 DNA: TGCAGCGTTGAGGTCCCCGGGACTAGCTTTTTCTACGAG.

This clone was found many times. The read ends 3 residues before the CDR3 terminus; that terminus is restored from the germline J gene. The rearrangement uses TRBV19 and TRBJ1-1; 9 nucleotides agree with TRBD1. Germline CDR1 reads LNHDA; CDR2 reads SQIVND (reference sequence). The CDR3 spans 15 residues. V dropped 6 bases and J dropped 0; count of bases not matched to a gene: 5. CDR3 residues: CASRYRGRVNTEAFF. CDR3 DNA, as far as it was read: TGTGCCAGTAGATACAGGGGGCGGGTGAACACTGAA. Complete variable domain (other parts from reference TRBV19 and TRBJ1-1): DGGITQSPKYLFRKEGQNVTLSCEQNLNHDAMYWYRQDPGQGLRLIYYSQIVNDFQKGDIAEGYSVSREKKESFPLTVTSAQKNPTAFYLCASRYRGRVNTEAFFGQGTRLTVV.

There are many counts of this clone. Sequencing ends 3 residues short of the CDR3 end; the germline J gene provides the rest. The rearrangement uses TRBV7-2 and TRBJ1-5; D perhaps matches TRBD1 (6 bases). Germline V lookup: CDR1 SGHTA, CDR2 FQGNSA. The germline V and J ends were trimmed by 5 bases and 7 bases, with 18 bases remaining between them. This CDR3 has 15 residues. The sequenced part of the CDR3 DNA is TGTGCCAGCAGCCCCGCTACAGGGCGTGACCAGCCC. The encoded protein is CASSPATGRDQP. The CDR3 as a whole reads CASSPATGRDQPQHF.

This clone was counted many times. With the read ending 3 residues before the CDR3 end, the germline J gene is used to fill in that end. The chain couples TRBV10-3 to TRBJ2-4; D not certain. Germline assignment: CDR1 ENHRY and CDR2 SYGVKD. Trimming took 0 bases from V and 0 from J, leaving 15 bases between them. CDR3 length equals 18 residues. CDR3 bases read: TGTGCCATCAGTGAGTCTAAGGGTGCGCAACTAGCCAAAAACATT. Its translation is CAISESKGAQLAKNI. The entire CDR3 reads CAISESKGAQLAKNIQYF.

This clone was observed at least ten times. The CDR3 extends 3 residues past the end of the read, so its final part is completed from the germline J gene. The chain joins TRBV5-6 to TRBJ1-1, with D unresolved. Trimming stripped 2 bases from V and 0 bases from J, with 11 bases between. There are 15 residues in the CDR3. CDR1 is SGHDT, CDR2 YYEEEE, per germline. CDR3 bases read: TGTGCCAGCAGCTTTGTACATCAAGTGAACACTGAA. The encoded protein is CASSFVHQVNTE. The full CDR3 protein is CASSFVHQVNTEAFF.

This clone was counted at least ten times. With the read ending 3 residues before the CDR3 end, the germline J gene is used to fill in that end. The chain carries TRBV7-9 and TRBJ2-7, with 8 nucleotides matching TRBD2. Losses at the gene ends were 5 bases for V and 2 bases for J; bases not matched to a gene: 8. Germline lookup yields CDR1 SEHNR and CDR2 FQNEAQ (reference sequence). This CDR3 is built from 15 residues. The DNA read from the CDR3 is TGTGCCAGCAGCCCTGCGGCGGGAGGTACCTACGAG. The encoded protein is CASSPAAGGTYE. The full-length CDR3 reads as CASSPAAGGTYEQYF.

This clone was observed many times. The CDR3 is cut off 3 residues early in the read; its end comes from the germline J gene. The rearrangement uses TRBV7-9 and TRBJ1-1; D perhaps matches TRBD1 (5 bases). Germline assignment: CDR1 SEHNR and CDR2 FQNEAQ (reference sequence). The CDR3 is 15 amino acids. The germline V and J ends were trimmed by 5 bases and 5 bases, with 18 bases remaining between them. CDR3: CASSRSLEGPTEAFF. CDR3 DNA (partial): TGTGCCAGCAGCAGATCCCTTGAGGGGCCGACTGAA.

The sample holds many counts of this clone. Coverage ceases 3 residues before the CDR3 finishes, and the germline J gene fills in the end. The chain recombines TRBV30 with TRBJ2-3; no clear D. This CDR3 region has 11 residues. CDR1 GTSNPN and CDR2 SVGIG come from the germline V gene (reference sequence). CDR3 loop: CAWTHPRTQYF. CDR3 DNA (partial): TGTGCCTGGACCCACCCTAGGACG.

This clone came up many times. Read sequence stops 3 residues before the CDR3 end, and the germline J gene provides the missing end. The chain has TRBV4-2 and TRBJ2-7, with 15 bases fitting TRBD2. CDR3 length equals 18 residues. J lost 4 bases, V lost 1 base, and 8 bases had no gene match. Germline values: CDR1 LGHNA, CDR2 YNFKEQ. The CDR3 here is CASSQVSEGLAGGYEQYF. Incomplete CDR3 DNA: TGTGCCAGCAGCCAAGTTTCAGAGGGACTAGCGGGAGGATACGAG.

This clone occurred many times. The CDR3 end is not reached by the read, which stops 3 residues before it; the germline J gene fills it in. V and J are TRBV13 and TRBJ1-1; 8 positions agree with TRBD1. The germline CDR1 and CDR2 sequences are PRHDT and FYEKMQ (reference sequence). This CDR3 is 14 amino acids long. Trimming cost V 4 bases and J 2 bases; bases outside gene matches: 3. The part of the CDR3 DNA that was read is TGTGCCAGCAGCTGGACAGGGCGAAACACTGAA. Protein product: CASSWTGRNTE. The full CDR3 is CASSWTGRNTEAFF.

This clone was seen ten or more times. Read sequence stops 3 residues before the CDR3 end, and the germline J gene provides the missing end. This sequence joins TRBV18 and TRBJ2-7; D not certain. CDR1 is KGHSH, CDR2 LQKENI, per germline. Trimming left V 2 bases short and J 0 bases short, with 11 bases between. The CDR3 runs 15 residues. CDR3 DNA (partial): TGTGCCAGCTCACCAGGGTCGGCAGGCTCCTACGAG. This translates into CASSPGSAGSYE. The whole CDR3 protein reads CASSPGSAGSYEQYF.

This clone showed up many times. The sequenced fragment ends 3 residues before the CDR3 boundary, so the rest is inferred from the germline J gene. The chain carries TRBV19 and TRBJ2-7; 10 bases match TRBD1. V was clipped by 6 bases and J by 3 bases; unmatched bases: 8. Germline V CDR1 and CDR2: LNHDA, SQIVND (reference sequence). The CDR3 has 15 amino acids. CDR3: CASSTPGQGLYEQYF. The CDR3 DNA, read in part, is TGTGCCAGTAGCACCCCGGGACAGGGGCTCTACGAG.

The sample holds many counts of this clone. Read coverage stops 3 residues before the CDR3 terminus; the germline J gene supplies the remainder. This rearrangement joins TRBV5-1 to TRBJ2-3; 7 nucleotides agree with TRBD1. V lost 3 bases to trimming and J lost 6 bases; unmatched junction nucleotides: 13. This CDR3 contains 16 residues. Germline V gives CDR1 SGHRS, CDR2 YFSETQ. The CDR3 loop is CASSSPFGQVADTQYF. The sequenced part of the CDR3 DNA is TGCGCCAGCAGCTCGCCCTTCGGACAGGTGGCCGATACG. The variable domain in full, completed from reference TRBV5-1 and TRBJ2-3, reads KAGVTQTPRYLIKTRGQQVTLSCSPISGHRSVSWYQQTPGQGLQFLFEYFSETQRNKGNFPGRFSGRQFSNSRSEMNVSTLELGDSALYLCASSSPFGQVADTQYFGPGTRLTVL.

This clone was observed many times. The read ends 3 residues shy of where the CDR3 ends; the end is completed using the germline J gene. This chain joins TRBV12-3 or TRBV12-4 and TRBJ2-4, with 9 bases fitting TRBD1. The CDR3 has 15 residues. V shed 5 bases and J 5 bases; nucleotides not matched to a gene: 7. CDR3 region: CASSNPGQGENIQYF. CDR3 DNA, as far as it was read: TGTGCCAGCAGTAACCCGGGACAGGGAGAAAACATT.

The sample holds many counts of this clone. Read coverage stops 3 residues before the CDR3 terminus; the germline J gene supplies the remainder. V usage is TRBV20-1 and J usage is TRBJ1-6, with D possibly being TRBD1 (5 bases). Per the germline V gene, CDR1 is DFQATT and CDR2 is SNEGSKA (reference sequence). This CDR3 contains 14 residues. V was pared by 6 bases and J by 10 bases, with 19 bases between. The CDR3 here is CSASRDSVDSPLHF. The sequenced part of the CDR3 DNA is TGCAGTGCCAGTCGTGACAGCGTTGACTCACCC.

This clone was counted at least ten times. The CDR3 end falls 3 residues outside the read, so it is completed with the germline J gene. J is TRBJ1-4 and V is TRBV2; D not resolved. This CDR3 spans 14 amino acids. Trimming took 2 bases from V and 4 from J, leaving 8 bases between them. Germline V lookup: CDR1 SNHLY, CDR2 FYNNEI. Here the CDR3 reads CASSEMTGNEKLFF. The CDR3 bases that were read are TGTGCCAGCAGTGAAATGACGGGTAATGAAAAA.

This clone showed up many times. The read falls 3 residues short of the CDR3 end, and the missing part is taken from the germline J gene. The V and J genes are TRBV7-3 and TRBJ1-1; no clear D gene. Trimming shortened V by 3 bases and J by 6 bases, and 11 bases separated the two germline ends. The CDR3 has 13 residues. CDR1 is SGHTA, CDR2 FQGTGA, per germline. CDR3: CASSFPGASEAFF. The sequenced CDR3 bases are TGTGCCAGCAGCTTTCCCGGTGCTTCTGAA.

This clone was seen only a few times. Sequencing ends 3 residues short of the CDR3 end; the germline J gene provides the rest. The V and J genes are TRBV19 and TRBJ1-3; D unclear. Trimming removed 8 bases at V and 1 base at J, with 9 bases between. Germline CDR1 reads LNHDA; CDR2 reads SQIVND (reference sequence). This CDR3 is built from 13 residues. The sequenced part of the CDR3 DNA is TGTGCCAGTGACCAGGCGTCTGGAAACACC. It specifies CASDQASGNT. The complete CDR3 protein is CASDQASGNTIYF.

This clone was detected only a few times. Coverage ceases 3 residues before the CDR3 finishes, and the germline J gene fills in the end. Other DNA sequences within the sample encode an identical CDR3. The chain combines TRBV11-3 with TRBJ2-1; D may be TRBD2 (5 bases). V was shortened by 1 base and J by 4 bases, with 8 bases between the two germline ends. The CDR3 covers 14 residues. CDR1 and CDR2 from the germline V gene are SGHNT and YENEEA. Partial CDR3 DNA: TGTGCCAGCAGCTTAGGCGGACTTTACAATGAG. Encoded protein: CASSLGGLYNE. The entire CDR3 is CASSLGGLYNEQFF.

By share of the sample, this clone is medium-sized. Read coverage stops 3 residues before the CDR3 terminus; the germline J gene supplies the remainder. J is TRBJ2-1 and V is TRBV29-1; weak D call: TRBD2 (6 bases). From germline, CDR1 is SQVTM and CDR2 ANQGSEA. V was clipped by 4 bases and J by 7 bases, with 11 bases between them. The CDR3 has 12 amino acids. The DNA read from the CDR3 is TGCAGCGTTGCAAGGGACTGGAATGAG. It codes for CSVARDWNE. The whole CDR3 region reads CSVARDWNEQFF.

As regards this clone: Coverage ceases 3 residues before the CDR3 finishes, and the germline J gene fills in the end. V and J are TRBV20-1 and TRBJ2-7; D not resolved. The CDR3 loop spans 13 amino acids. Between the trimmed V and J ends, which lost 3 bases and 0 bases, there was a span of 9 bases. Looked up from germline, CDR1 is DFQATT and CDR2 is SNEGSKA (reference sequence). The CDR3 sequence is CSASSVSSYEQYF. CDR3 DNA (partial): TGCAGTGCTAGTAGTGTATCCTCCTACGAG.

The table lists this clone with many counts. The sequenced part of the CDR3 DNA is TGTGCCAGCAGCACGGGGGTCAATGAAAAA. Amino acids: CASSTGVNEK. The whole CDR3 region reads CASSTGVNEKLFF. The V gene is TRBV6-4, the J gene TRBJ1-4, with TRBD1 as a possible D gene (5 bases). The observed sequence ends 3 residues before the CDR3 terminus, with the missing tail filled in from the germline J gene. Germline V gives CDR1 MRHNA, CDR2 SNTAGT. The CDR3 extends over 13 amino acids. V dropped 6 bases and J dropped 5 bases, with 10 bases sitting between them.

This clone came up many times. With the read ending 3 residues before the CDR3 end, the germline J gene is used to fill in that end. The rearrangement uses TRBV5-1 and TRBJ1-1; no definite D call. This CDR3 region has 12 residues. Germline CDR1 is SGHRS and CDR2 is YFSETQ. Trimming took 8 bases from V and 5 from J, leaving 13 bases between them. The CDR3 sequence is CASANAGTEAFF. CDR3 DNA (partial): TGCGCCAGTGCAAATGCGGGGACTGAA.

This clone was recorded many times. The sequence runs out 3 residues before the end of the CDR3; the remainder is reconstructed from the germline J gene. The genes are TRBV20-1 and TRBJ2-1; 15 positions agree with TRBD2. The CDR3 covers 15 residues. Trimming at V came to 5 bases and at J to 7 bases, leaving 6 bases not matched to a gene. Germline V gives CDR1 DFQATT, CDR2 SNEGSKA (reference sequence). This chain's CDR3 is CSASSGTSGRNEQFF. The CDR3 DNA, read in part, is TGCAGTGCTTCCTCCGGGACTAGCGGGAGGAATGAG.

This clone was counted at least ten times. From the germline J gene comes the end of the CDR3, since the read stops 3 residues before it. This chain uses TRBV5-6 with TRBJ1-2; D might be TRBD1 (5 bases). V lost 4 bases, J lost 7 bases, and 14 bases lay in between. This CDR3 is built from 13 residues. Germline-derived CDR1 and CDR2 are SGHDT and YYEEEE. The CDR3 loop is CASSPHEGFGYTF. Partial CDR3 DNA: TGTGCCAGCAGCCCCCACGAGGGGTTTGGC.

In this sample, this clone turned up many times. The sequenced fragment ends 3 residues before the CDR3 boundary, so the rest is inferred from the germline J gene. The V gene is TRBV23-1, the J gene TRBJ1-4; TRBD1 aligns across 7 bases. TRBV23-1 is flagged as an ORF with uncertain function. V was pared by 7 bases and J by 0 bases, with 11 bases of the junction left unmatched. The CDR3 sequence is 17 residues long. CDR3 bases read: TGCGCCAGCATACCAGACGGGACAGTTGCAACTAATGAAAAA. It yields the protein CASIPDGTVATNEK. In full, the CDR3 reads CASIPDGTVATNEKLFF.

In its sample, this clone was seen many times. The missing CDR3 end, 3 residues past where the read stops, is filled in from the germline J gene. The chain links TRBV30 to TRBJ2-7; possible D gene TRBD1, 6 bases. The CDR3 spans 14 residues. Germline CDR1 is GTSNPN and CDR2 is SVGIG (reference sequence). V was shortened by 2 bases and J by 1 base, with 12 bases between the two germline ends. The sequenced CDR3 bases are TGTGCCTGGAGTCGGACAGTGATGTCCTACGAG. It translates to CAWSRTVMSYE. The CDR3 in its entirety is CAWSRTVMSYEQYF.